What follows are 23 T cell receptor beta chains derived from one specimen sequenced in a study of T cells expressing NK-cell markers. TCRdb reanalyzed the 5' RACE reads, giving one entry per CDR3 protein sequence and no DNA. The sample totals hundreds of thousands of distinct CDR3 sequences. Sequenced input: blood T cells: a sorted CD56 or NKG2C T cell subset, CD4+ or CD8+ T cells, or bulk PBMC T cells (not recorded which). These receptors were collected from a man aged 18-75 years in good health.

J is TRBJ2-5 and V is TRBV30. In germline, CDR1 is GTSNPN, CDR2 SVGIG (reference sequence). The CDR3 runs to 12 residues. The CDR3 sequence: CAWSDGYETQYF.

The CDR3 loop reads CSVGPRSRGTNNEQFF. The chain combines TRBV29-1 with TRBJ2-1; lacking DNA, the TRBD2 call made by TCRdb goes unchecked. CDR1 is SQVTM and CDR2 is ANQGSEA in the germline V gene. The CDR3 runs 16 residues.

The chain links TRBV4-1 to TRBJ1-6. There are 13 residues in the CDR3. Germline V gene lookup returns CDR1 MGHRA and CDR2 YSYEKL. The CDR3 sequence is CASSQVGYSPLHF.

The rearrangement joins TRBV20-1 to TRBJ1-5. Germline V gene data show CDR1 as DFQATT and CDR2 as SNEGSKA (reference sequence). This CDR3 has 13 amino acids. This CDR3 is CSALLDSNQPQHF.

The chain joins TRBV2 to TRBJ2-6. Germline loops: CDR1 SNHLY, CDR2 FYNNEI. This CDR3 region has 15 residues. CDR3 loop: CASPDRGPGANVLTF.

The chain employs TRBV28 and TRBJ1-1. The CDR3 has 14 residues. The germline gives CDR1 MDHEN, CDR2 SYDVKM. The CDR3: CASSRGGGVAEAFF.

This CDR3 reads CASSLEGLGTGGTEAFF. The chain is built from TRBV5-1 and TRBJ1-1; TCRdb's D call of TRBD1 is untestable without DNA. CDR1 is SGHRS, CDR2 YFSETQ, per germline. This CDR3 contains 17 residues.

The rearrangement uses TRBV9 and TRBJ1-3. CDR1 is SGDLS and CDR2 is YYNGEE in the germline V gene. The CDR3 runs 13 residues. CDR3 in amino acids: CASSPSGGNTIYF.

The CDR3 protein is CASSYRQGNHHEQYF. The genes are TRBV6-5 and TRBJ2-7; the D call from TCRdb, TRBD1, cannot be confirmed without DNA. The V gene's germline CDR1 is MNHEY and CDR2 SVGAGI. This CDR3 contains 15 residues.

The V and J genes are TRBV11-2 and TRBJ1-3. CDR3 length equals 15 residues. CDR1 SGHAT and CDR2 FQNNGV come from the germline V gene. The CDR3 loop reads CASSRSFSSGNTIYF.

The chain couples TRBV5-5 to TRBJ1-5. Germline V gene data show CDR1 as SGHKS and CDR2 as YYEKEE (reference sequence). The CDR3 consists of 15 residues. The CDR3 loop reads CASSLWVQTTQPQHF.

The chain recombines TRBV1 with TRBJ2-5; as DNA is missing, the TRBD2 call by TCRdb cannot be tested. TRBV1 is a listed pseudogene. The CDR3 is made up of 15 amino acids. The CDR3 here is CTSPGSGGYQETQYF.

V is TRBV4-2 and J is TRBJ2-1; the D call from TCRdb, TRBD1, cannot be confirmed without DNA. The CDR3 is 15 amino acids. Germline V gives CDR1 LGHNA, CDR2 YNFKEQ. CDR3: CASSPGTGFFYEQFF.

The chain uses TRBV7-2 and TRBJ2-5; TCRdb calls TRBD1, which cannot be checked without DNA. CDR1 is SGHTA, CDR2 FQGNSA, per germline. CDR3 size: 15 residues. This chain's CDR3 is CASSSRTGHQETQYF. Filled out from reference TRBV7-2 and TRBJ2-5, the complete variable domain reads GAGVSQSPSNKVTEKGKDVELRCDPISGHTALYWYRQSLGQGLEFLIYFQGNSAPDKSGLPSDRFSAERTGGSVSTLTIQRTQQEDSAVYLCASSSRTGHQETQYFGPGTRLLVL.

The chain uses TRBV6-2 or TRBV6-3 and TRBJ2-6; TCRdb returns TRBD2, unconfirmable since there is no DNA. The V gene's germline CDR1 is MNHEY and CDR2 SVGEGT. The CDR3 has 16 amino acids. The chain's CDR3 is CASSSGGSSGANVLTF.

This chain joins TRBV5-6 and TRBJ2-3; TCRdb designates TRBD2, a call that cannot be tested without DNA. This CDR3 contains 17 residues. From germline, CDR1 is SGHDT and CDR2 YYEEEE. The CDR3 protein is CASSLVGTSTYRGTQYF.

The genes are TRBV3-1 and TRBJ2-7; the D gene TCRdb calls, TRBD1, cannot be checked with no DNA. There are 13 residues in the CDR3. In germline, CDR1 is LGHDT, CDR2 YNNKEL (reference sequence). CDR3 in amino acids: CASKSGQHREQYF.

This chain uses TRBV3-1 with TRBJ1-1. The CDR3 spans 13 residues. CDR1 LGHDT and CDR2 YNNKEL come from the germline V gene (reference sequence). CDR3 in amino acids: CASTHIGEGEAFF.

This chain uses TRBV7-3 with TRBJ1-2; the TCRdb call, TRBD1, lacks DNA for checking. The CDR3 sequence is 16 residues long. Germline V gene sequence: CDR1 SGHTA, CDR2 FQGTGA. CDR3: CASSPPGRENLYGYTF.

The chain links TRBV12-3 or TRBV12-4 to TRBJ1-5; TCRdb lists TRBD1, though no DNA is available to test this call. The CDR3 covers 15 residues. CDR3 in amino acids: CASSSQQGSNQPQHF.

V is TRBV5-1 and J is TRBJ2-3; the TRBD1 assignment by TCRdb is unverifiable without DNA. Germline CDR1 is SGHRS and CDR2 is YFSETQ. The CDR3 runs to 14 residues. The CDR3 loop is CASSTTGFRDTQYF.

The chain carries TRBV2 and TRBJ1-1. The germline V gene encodes CDR1 SNHLY and CDR2 FYNNEI. This CDR3 has 12 residues. CDR3 in amino acids: CASMTVNTEAFF.

The chain recombines TRBV5-1 with TRBJ2-3; the D gene TCRdb calls, TRBD2, cannot be checked with no DNA. This CDR3 has 15 amino acids. CDR1 and CDR2 (germline): SGHRS, YFSETQ. The CDR3 region is CASSRASGASDTQYF.